This TCR beta chain is from a study of cytomegalovirus exposure and HLA in healthy donors. The protocol was immunoSEQ multiplex PCR, while the TCRdb copy is restricted to in-frame clones and leaves out a portion. Seen here are some 340,000 clones, about nine tenths observed once, and the top ten hold more than 0.9%. In regard to this clone: Its antigen is not identified.

Study results and caveats: Per published reports, the classifier diagnosed cytomegalovirus status with high specificity and sensitivity. Rarity held for most TCR sequences, but there were some public TCRs that occurred in many donors.

This CDR3 contains 18 residues. The germline CDR1 and CDR2 sequences are LGHNA and YSLEER. Trimming took off 0 bases at V and 2 bases at J, with 17 bases between the two ends. This receptor was taken from a woman in her twenties or thirties in good health and CMV-seropositive. Material for sequencing was PBMCs. The gene calls are TRBV4-3 and TRBJ2-1, with D maybe TRBD2 (6 bases). Written as DNA, the CDR3 is TGCGCCAGCAGCCAAGAGGCCACACCGGGGGTCACCTACAATGAGCAGTTCTTC. Its translation is CASSQEATPGVTYNEQFF.